These T cell receptor beta chains were read from a single sample in a study of T cell changes during pregnancy in multiple sclerosis. Using immunoSEQ multiplex PCR, the repertoire was profiled, and TCRdb retains in-frame clones only, with some absent. The table lists roughly 77,000 clones, roughly 92% of them singletons. The sequences come from peripheral blood, collected in the second trimester of pregnancy. The source of these receptors is a female donor with multiple sclerosis, enrolled in a pregnancy study. Each CDR3 is given with its conserved first and last residue. A D gene is named only where the DNA matches it firmly. Not all rows give a size; the values are once, few, many and, for expanded clones, a class.

V	D	length	size	J	CDR3	DNA
TRBV10-3	.	12	.	TRBJ2-1	CAISSTVAEQFF	TGTGCCATCTCCTCAACGGTAGCGGAGCAGTTCTTC
TRBV7-2	TRBD2	15	.	TRBJ2-7	CASSPWTSEYYEQYF	TGTGCCAGCAGCCCGTGGACTAGCGAGTACTACGAGCAGTACTTC
TRBV18	.	14	once	TRBJ1-4	CASSPATGYEKLFF	TGTGCCAGCTCACCAGCGACGGGGTATGAAAAACTGTTTTTT
TRBV5-4	TRBD1	14	.	TRBJ2-7	CASSLDRGIMEQYF	TGTGCCAGCAGCTTGGACAGGGGTATAATGGAGCAGTACTTC
TRBV5-8	TRBD2	14	.	TRBJ2-3	CASSFGLDLDTQYF	TGTGCCAGCAGCTTCGGACTAGACTTAGATACGCAGTATTTT
TRBV2	.	14	.	TRBJ1-5	CASSEDGGDQPQHF	TGTGCCAGCAGTGAAGATGGGGGGGATCAGCCCCAGCATTTT
TRBV5-1	TRBD2	15	.	TRBJ2-3	CASSLRSGGDDTQYF	TGCGCCAGCAGCTTGAGGAGCGGGGGGGACGATACGCAGTATTTT
TRBV14	.	12	.	TRBJ2-4	CASRFLGSIQYF	TGTGCCAGCCGATTCCTCGGGTCCATTCAGTACTTC
TRBV7-2	.	18	.	TRBJ2-3	CASSLYSVGTGVRDTQYF	TGTGCCAGCAGCTTATACTCAGTCGGAACGGGGGTCAGAGATACGCAGTATTTT
TRBV28	TRBD1	14	.	TRBJ1-1	CASRRGQGNTEAFF	TGTGCCAGCCGACGTGGACAGGGGAACACTGAAGCTTTCTTT
TRBV28	.	15	.	TRBJ1-5	CASNSIDRINQPQHF	TGTGCCAGCAATAGTATCGACAGGATCAATCAGCCCCAGCATTTT
TRBV4-1	.	15	.	TRBJ2-2	CASSQVRVLSAELFF	TGCGCCAGCAGCCAAGTGAGGGTTCTGTCCGCTGAGCTGTTTTTT
TRBV19	TRBD1	16	.	TRBJ2-6	CASRLGQGAGANVLTF	TGTGCCAGTAGACTCGGACAGGGGGCTGGGGCCAACGTCCTGACTTTC
TRBV5-1	TRBD1	15	.	TRBJ2-1	CASSSGPGTGDEQFF	TGCGCCAGCAGCTCGGGTCCCGGGACAGGGGATGAGCAGTTCTTC
TRBV5-5	.	14	once	TRBJ2-7	CASSPQGLPYEQYF	TGTGCCAGCAGCCCCCAGGGGCTACCCTACGAGCAGTACTTC
TRBV7-3	TRBD2	15	.	TRBJ2-1	CASSTGTSAYNEQFF	TGTGCCAGCAGCACCGGGACTAGCGCCTACAATGAGCAGTTCTTC
TRBV30	TRBD2	15	.	TRBJ2-7	CAWTIGASGRREQYF	TGTGCCTGGACAATCGGGGCTAGCGGGAGACGTGAGCAGTACTTC
TRBV30	.	14	.	TRBJ1-6	CAWGIGGVNSPLHF	TGTGCCTGGGGTATCGGAGGGGTTAATTCACCCCTCCACTTT
TRBV5-1	TRBD1	16	.	TRBJ1-3	CASSLAPGTGRNTIYF	TGCGCCAGCAGCTTGGCCCCTGGGACAGGGAGAAACACCATATATTTT
TRBV27	TRBD1	15	.	TRBJ2-2	CASSLQGALTGELFF	TGTGCCAGCAGTCTCCAGGGGGCGCTGACCGGGGAGCTGTTTTTT
TRBV6-5	.	15	.	TRBJ2-2	CASSFEGTRTGELFF	TGTGCCAGCAGTTTTGAGGGGACAAGGACCGGGGAGCTGTTTTTT
TRBV27	.	16	.	TRBJ1-1	CASSLGRAPGRTEAFF	TGTGCCAGCAGCCTAGGCAGGGCCCCAGGGCGGACTGAAGCTTTCTTT
TRBV20-1	.	11	.	TRBJ1-5	CSARGNQPQHF	TGCAGTGCCCGCGGCAATCAGCCCCAGCATTTT
TRBV19	TRBD2	12	.	TRBJ2-3	CASSGRRDTQYF	TGTGCCAGTAGCGGGAGGAGGGATACGCAGTATTTT
TRBV6-1	TRBD2	15	.	TRBJ2-5	CASSEGTGGAETQYF	TGTGCCAGCAGTGAAGGAACGGGGGGGGCAGAGACCCAGTACTTC
TRBV13	.	13	.	TRBJ2-7	CASSPPLSYEQYF	TGTGCCAGCAGCCCTCCCCTCAGCTACGAGCAGTACTTC
TRBV11-3	TRBD1	14	.	TRBJ1-1	CASSSDRAGTEAFF	TGTGCCAGCAGTTCTGACAGGGCCGGCACTGAAGCTTTCTTT
TRBV9	.	15	.	TRBJ2-3	CASSVSSGGTDTQYF	TGTGCCAGCAGCGTGAGTAGCGGAGGCACAGATACGCAGTATTTT
TRBV4-3	.	15	.	TRBJ1-2	CASSQSGSGVYGYTF	TGCGCCAGCAGCCAATCCGGGAGCGGAGTCTATGGCTACACCTTC
TRBV7-3	.	13	few	TRBJ1-5	CASSWGRNQPQHF	TGTGCCAGCAGCTGGGGCAGGAATCAGCCCCAGCATTTT
TRBV28	.	12	few	TRBJ2-7	CASRTGYYEQYF	TGTGCCAGCAGAACAGGATACTACGAGCAGTACTTC
TRBV6-6	TRBD1	12	.	TRBJ2-7	CASSRTGNEQYF	TGTGCCAGCAGTCGGACAGGGAACGAGCAGTACTTC
TRBV7-3	TRBD2	15	.	TRBJ2-3	CASSFGGGATDTQYF	TGTGCCAGCAGCTTCGGCGGGGGGGCCACAGATACGCAGTATTTT
TRBV9	TRBD1	16	.	TRBJ2-2	CASSGQGAMGYGELFF	TGTGCCAGCAGCGGACAGGGGGCGATGGGTTACGGGGAGCTGTTTTTT
TRBV6-1	TRBD1	13	.	TRBJ1-1	CASGQGSNTEAFF	TGTGCCAGTGGACAGGGTTCGAACACTGAAGCTTTCTTT
TRBV15	TRBD1	16	once	TRBJ1-3	CATSRGTGVFGNTIYF	TGTGCCACCAGCAGAGGTACAGGGGTCTTCGGAAACACCATATATTTT